These T cell receptor beta chains were read from a single sample in a study of blood T cell repertoires in COVID-19. The repertoire was sequenced with immunoSEQ multiplex PCR; TCRdb's copy has only in-frame clones and lacks some. In the table there are over 250,000 clones, approximately 86% of which are singletons. Material for sequencing was PBMCs or T cells enriched from blood (not recorded which). The source is a woman aged 25 to 39 who had recovered from COVID-19. The CDR3 runs from the conserved cysteine through the conserved F or W. The order of the fields is D gene, V gene, clone size, J gene, CDR3 DNA, CDR3 protein. D genes are given only for firm matches. Some rows have no size entry. The others give once, few or many, or a class for an expanded clone.

d_gene: -; v_gene: TRBV5-1; abundance: -; j_gene: TRBJ1-1; CDR3nt: TGCGCCAGCAGCTTGTGGTCGAGGGACACTGAAGCTTTCTTT; CDR3aa: CASSLWSRDTEAFF
d_gene: -; v_gene: TRBV10-1; abundance: many; j_gene: TRBJ1-2; CDR3nt: TGCGCCAGCCACAGGGATGGCTACACCTTC; CDR3aa: CASHRDGYTF
d_gene: -; v_gene: TRBV4-3; abundance: -; j_gene: TRBJ2-2; CDR3nt: TGCGCCAGCAGCCAAGATCGTCTGAACACCGGGGAGCTGTTTTTT; CDR3aa: CASSQDRLNTGELFF
d_gene: TRBD2; v_gene: TRBV2; abundance: -; j_gene: TRBJ2-7; CDR3nt: TGTGCCAGCGTAGTAGCGGGAGGTCAAAGCTACGAGCAGTACTTC; CDR3aa: CASVVAGGQSYEQYF
d_gene: TRBD1; v_gene: TRBV7-9; abundance: once; j_gene: TRBJ1-4; CDR3nt: TGTGCCAGCAGCTCTGGTGGGACAGTTGAAAAACTGTTTTTT; CDR3aa: CASSSGGTVEKLFF
d_gene: TRBD2; v_gene: TRBV9; abundance: -; j_gene: TRBJ2-7; CDR3nt: TGTGCCAGCAGCGTCTCGGGACTAGCGACCGAGCAGTACTTC; CDR3aa: CASSVSGLATEQYF
d_gene: -; v_gene: TRBV2; abundance: -; j_gene: TRBJ1-1; CDR3nt: TGTGCCACCAAAACGTTTACAGGGCCGAACACTGAAGCTTTCTTT; CDR3aa: CATKTFTGPNTEAFF
d_gene: TRBD1; v_gene: TRBV3-1/TRBV3-2; abundance: once; j_gene: TRBJ1-6; CDR3nt: TGTGCCAGCAGCGGCGCGGGGACAGCCTCAGGGTATCGCAATTCACCCCTCCACTTT; CDR3aa: CASSGAGTASGYRNSPLHF
d_gene: -; v_gene: TRBV7-2; abundance: -; j_gene: TRBJ2-2; CDR3nt: TGTGCCAGCAGCTTAGACAGTCTATTGGTCACCGGGGAGCTGTTTTTT; CDR3aa: CASSLDSLLVTGELFF
d_gene: -; v_gene: TRBV2; abundance: -; j_gene: TRBJ1-2; CDR3nt: TGTGCCAGCAGCCCCGGGCCTCCAAGGGGGACTAACTATGGCTACACCTTC; CDR3aa: CASSPGPPRGTNYGYTF
d_gene: -; v_gene: TRBV11-2; abundance: -; j_gene: TRBJ2-2; CDR3nt: TGTGCCAGCAGCTTTACTACACGGGACACCGGGGAGCTGTTTTTT; CDR3aa: CASSFTTRDTGELFF
d_gene: -; v_gene: TRBV7-8; abundance: -; j_gene: TRBJ1-5; CDR3nt: TGTGCCAGCAGCTTACGCCAGAATCAGCCCCAGCATTTT; CDR3aa: CASSLRQNQPQHF
d_gene: -; v_gene: TRBV7-9; abundance: -; j_gene: TRBJ1-2; CDR3nt: TGTGCCAGCGGAGACGGCTATGGCTACACCTTC; CDR3aa: CASGDGYGYTF
d_gene: -; v_gene: TRBV27; abundance: few; j_gene: TRBJ2-3; CDR3nt: TGTGCCAGCAGTTTGCGGAGTGCCACAGATACGCAGTATTTT; CDR3aa: CASSLRSATDTQYF